This T cell receptor (beta chain) was observed in a study of T cells expressing NK-cell markers (dated by TCRdb to 2018 to 2021). Regarding the complete study: TCR beta-chain repertoires were profiled in sorted CD3+CD56+NKG2C+, CD3+CD56+NKG2C- and CD3+CD56-NKG2C+ T-cell subsets from fewer than 10 donors. Randomly selected healthy volunteers, three men and five women, were used as the eight sequenced donors. Of the eight sequenced donors, seven were found to be HCMV-seropositive and one was found to be HCMV-seronegative. The libraries were sequenced on Illumina HiSeq 2000/2500, MiSeq or NextSeq, producing 2 x 150 bp reads.

To determine HCMV serostatus, a commercial ELISA kit was used to detect HCMV-specific IgG in serum. Peripheral blood mononuclear cells were isolated from blood by Ficoll density gradient centrifugation. About this clonotype: The clone's antigen remains unknown.

Sequencer: Illumina HiSeq 2000. 5'RACE template switching, by which a universal primer site and unique molecular identifiers were added, was used to make TCR beta cDNA libraries. Priming for cDNA synthesis came from the TCR beta constant segment, and two successive PCR amplification steps followed. Per the source publication's procedure: MIGEC was used to demultiplex reads and group the reads by UMI, and MiTCR was used to assemble and quantify clonotypes. To exclude erroneous sequences, any TCR cDNA sequence not supported by at least two reads was discarded. The tcR package was used for downstream repertoire analysis, with clonotypes matched between fractions based on CDR3 nucleotide sequence plus V segment. VDJmatch was used to annotate antigen specificity against VDJdb, with one amino acid substitution allowed in CDR3. After the reads were reprocessed by TCRdb, one entry was made per CDR3 protein sequence, with no DNA. For this entry, the V and J calls and clone size follow TCRdb and not the study's own pipeline. The sample table gives approximately 170,000 distinct CDR3 sequences. The ten largest make up over 20% of the sample.

Results and caveats for the whole study, not just this receptor: In five to seven donors, the dominant CD3+CD56+NKG2C+ clonotypes were found to rank among the top 10 CD8+ clonotypes and to make up about 1.0-7.5% of CD8+ T cells. Whether the expanded NKG2C-expressing T cell clones were specific for HCMV antigens was left unclear. Those dominant clonotypes were again the most abundant among CD3+CD56-NKG2C+ cells in a handful of donors, at about 25-60.1%.

Taken from the germline V gene, the CDR1 and CDR2 loops are SGDLS and YYNGEE. The CDR3 contains 13 residues, cysteine and phenylalanine counted. The nucleotide record is missing. Sequencing was done on a sample of blood T cells: a sorted CD56 or NKG2C T cell subset, CD4+ or CD8+ T cells, or bulk PBMC T cells (not recorded which). Recombination joined TRBV9 with TRBJ2-7. The sequence derives from a man aged 18 to 69 in good health. The CDR3 loop reads CASSVNQRSEQYF.